This T cell receptor beta chain was sequenced during a study of T cell responses to AZD1222 COVID-19 vaccine. Regarding the study as a whole: After two AZD1222 doses, spike-specific TCR breadth and depth rose versus day 0. Just 5 to 7 AZD1222 recipients were seropositive at baseline.

Repertoires were generated with immunoSEQ multiplex PCR, while TCRdb's copy carries only in-frame clones and drops some. The sample yields tens of thousands of clones, about three quarters seen once. This CDR3 region has 14 residues. V trimming: 1 base; J trimming: 8 bases; junction bases outside the gene matches: 2. The V gene's germline CDR1 is LGHDT and CDR2 YNNKEL (reference sequence). On this clone itself: The antigen is not known.

Here the sequenced sample was peripheral blood, taken on day 0 of AZD1222 vaccination. This clonotype originated in an adult in good health. The V gene is TRBV3-1 (or the pseudogene TRBV3-2), the J gene TRBJ1-3; 10 positions match TRBD1. CDR3 region: CASSQGQGAHTIYF. CDR3 sequence (DNA): TGTGCCAGCAGCCAAGGACAGGGGGCCCACACCATATATTTT.